Included here is one T cell receptor (beta chain) sequence, with context. Its antigen is unknown. Qualities for individual bases were not recorded, and no much larger clone is one base off. V is pruned by 7 bases and J by 1 base, leaving 10 bases of the junction without a gene match. The CDR3 holds 16 amino acids from the cysteine to the phenylalanine. Kept here is only the CDR3 DNA, which spans 48 bases and is read in frame from base 1. The germline V gene sets CDR1 to SQVTM and CDR2 to ANQGSEA. The source of the sample is a study of blood T cells in healthy people across ages (dated by TCRdb to between 2014 and 2017). Background on the whole study: In model experiments, roughly one uniquely barcoded TCR beta cDNA molecule per two T cells was captured by template switching. Age-related changes in TCR beta repertoire diversity were measured in the study by deep sequencing normalized with unique cDNA molecular identifiers. Four age groups were formed from the donors: young (average approximately 15 years), middle-aged (approximately 39), aged (approximately 60) and long-lived (less than 85). To avoid experimental bias, donors of different ages were distributed randomly across sequencing lanes. Two additional independent replicas of 1 million unique cDNA reads from the same blood draw were analyzed for two donors (one aged 18 to 30 and one aged 80 or older). What the research found in general, with its limitations: The CMV infection status of donors was not known, potentially confounding age-related changes in expanded clonotypes. Bulk unsorted PBMC profiling prevented conclusive comparison of naive and antigen-experienced compartments. Observed TCR beta diversity correlated strongly with the percentage of naive T cells measured by flow cytometry. Compared with the aged group, the long-lived group had more naive CD4+ T cells, fewer expanded clones and increased TCR diversity, a pattern suggesting age selection. Estimates of total diversity based on one million sequenced T cells were considered lower bounds and underestimates. As age increased, observed TCR beta diversity per million T cells dropped in a roughly linear way, and a significant reduction was already evident by age around 41.

The library relied on 5' RACE. The listed sequencing device is Illumina HiSeq 2500. A second PCR of roughly 7 to 11 cycles was performed with a sample-barcoded 5' primer and a J-beta primer mix. A template-switch 5' adaptor carrying 12 random nucleotides introduced a unique molecular identifier onto each TCR beta cDNA molecule. Each sample yielded at least 2.5 million CDR3-containing paired-end reads. The Mint cDNA synthesis kit, primed by a TRBC-specific oligonucleotide, was used to synthesize first-strand cDNA from all RNA. After uracil-DNA glycosylase treatment, a first 18-cycle PCR used universal primers M1SS and BC2_uni_R on all cDNA. In the authors' own workflow: For normalization, 1 million high-quality reads were randomly selected from each sample, with every read carrying a distinct molecular identifier. Instead of being binned into consensus sequences, reads with shared molecular identifiers were discarded. CDR3 identification, clonotype clustering and error correction used MiTCR with a Q25 quality threshold and the strictest error-elimination algorithm. A nonparametric unseen species model using Euler transformation provided a lower-bound estimate of total TCR beta diversity. Using fastp trimming at Q25 and MiXCR clonotype assembly, TCRdb reanalyzed the public sequencing data and kept in-frame beta chains. Duplicate CDR3 protein sequences are folded into a single record with the most common DNA and genes. The V and J calls here are based on TCRdb, not the publication. This sample gives roughly 680,000 distinct CDR3 sequences in total; about 51% of them show up just once. Together, the top ten hold roughly 13% of the sample.

Systemically healthy Caucasian individuals from Russia, 35 to 40 in total and aged roughly 6 to 100 years, were included as donors. Each donor gave approximately 9.3 milliliters of peripheral blood, collected into EDTA-treated Vacutainer tubes. PBMCs were isolated by Ficoll-Paque density-gradient centrifugation, with at least 6 million obtained per sample. Total RNA, at least 6 micrograms per sample, was extracted from PBMCs with Trizol reagent. Naive CD45RAhigh/CD27high T cell percentages were measured by flow cytometry on a PBMC aliquot from every donor. The clonotype was recovered from a woman of 80 years or more in good health. Material: blood. The rearrangement combines TRBV29-1 with TRBJ2-6, with 7 bases in between that match TRBD1. The CDR3 protein: CSGLTGPNSGANVLTF. The nucleotide sequence reads TGCAGCGGTTTGACAGGGCCCAATTCTGGGGCCAACGTCCTGACTTTC.